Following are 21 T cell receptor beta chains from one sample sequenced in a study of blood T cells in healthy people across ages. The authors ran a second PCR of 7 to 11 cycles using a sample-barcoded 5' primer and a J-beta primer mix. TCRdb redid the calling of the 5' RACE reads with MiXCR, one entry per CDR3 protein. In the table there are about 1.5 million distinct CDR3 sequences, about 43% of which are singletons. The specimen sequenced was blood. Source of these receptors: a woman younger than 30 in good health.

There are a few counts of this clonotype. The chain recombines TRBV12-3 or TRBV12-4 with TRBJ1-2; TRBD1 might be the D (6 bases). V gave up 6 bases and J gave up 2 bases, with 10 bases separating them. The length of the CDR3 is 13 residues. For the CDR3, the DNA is TGTGCCAGCAGGGGGGGCGCGAACTATGGCTACACCTTC. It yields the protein CASRGGANYGYTF.

The CDR3, as DNA: TGTGCCAGCAGCCCCGCCCCAGGGAACATTCAGTACTTC. This translates into CASSPAPGNIQYF. The V gene is TRBV7-2, the J gene TRBJ2-4; perhaps TRBD1 as D (5 bases). Per the germline V gene, CDR1 is SGHTA and CDR2 is FQGNSA. V shed 5 bases and J shed 7 bases, with 12 bases lying between them. CDR3 length equals 13 residues.

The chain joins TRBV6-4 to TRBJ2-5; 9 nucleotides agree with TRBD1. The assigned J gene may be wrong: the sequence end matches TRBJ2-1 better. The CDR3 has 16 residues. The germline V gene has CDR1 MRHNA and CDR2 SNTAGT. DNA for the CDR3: TGTGCCAGCAGTGACTCCTTCCGGGACAGGGAGTCGGGGCAGTTCTTC. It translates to CASSDSFRDRESGQFF.

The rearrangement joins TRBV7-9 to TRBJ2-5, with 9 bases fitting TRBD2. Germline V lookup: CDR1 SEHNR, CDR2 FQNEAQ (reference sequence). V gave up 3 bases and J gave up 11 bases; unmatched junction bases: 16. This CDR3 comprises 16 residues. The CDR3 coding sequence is TGTGCCAGCAGCTTTACAGCGGGAGGATCTGGGAATGAGCAGTACTTC. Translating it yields CASSFTAGGSGNEQYF.

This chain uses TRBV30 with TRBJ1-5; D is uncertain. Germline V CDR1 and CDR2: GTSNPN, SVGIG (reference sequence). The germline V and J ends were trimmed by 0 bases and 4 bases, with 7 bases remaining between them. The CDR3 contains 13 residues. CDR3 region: CAWSVLGNQPQHF. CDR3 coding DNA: TGTGCCTGGAGTGTACTGGGGAATCAGCCCCAGCATTTT.

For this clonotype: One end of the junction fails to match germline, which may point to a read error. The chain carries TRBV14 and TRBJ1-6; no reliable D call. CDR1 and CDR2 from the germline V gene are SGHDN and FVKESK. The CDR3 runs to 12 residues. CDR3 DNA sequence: TGTGCCAACAGCGACGGGTGGGCACCCCTCCACTTT. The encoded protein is CANSDGWAPLHF.

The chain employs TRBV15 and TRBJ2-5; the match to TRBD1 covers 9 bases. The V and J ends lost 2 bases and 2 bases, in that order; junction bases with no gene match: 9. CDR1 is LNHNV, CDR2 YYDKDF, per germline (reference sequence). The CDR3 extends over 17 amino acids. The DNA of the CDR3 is TGTGCCACCAGCAGAATCCCGGGACAGGGCGTACAAGAGACCCAGTACTTC. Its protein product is CATSRIPGQGVQETQYF.

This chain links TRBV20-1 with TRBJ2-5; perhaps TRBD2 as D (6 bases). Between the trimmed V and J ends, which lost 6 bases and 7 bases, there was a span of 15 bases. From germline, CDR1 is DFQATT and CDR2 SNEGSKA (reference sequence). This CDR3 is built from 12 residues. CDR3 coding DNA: TGCAGTGCGCCGGGGACTGAGCGGACCCAGTACTTC. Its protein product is CSAPGTERTQYF.

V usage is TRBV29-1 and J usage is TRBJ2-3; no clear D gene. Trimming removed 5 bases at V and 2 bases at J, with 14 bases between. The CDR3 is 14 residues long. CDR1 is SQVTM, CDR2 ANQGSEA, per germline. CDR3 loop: CSVPAPGHTDTQYF. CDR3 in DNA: TGCAGCGTTCCCGCCCCGGGCCACACAGATACGCAGTATTTT.

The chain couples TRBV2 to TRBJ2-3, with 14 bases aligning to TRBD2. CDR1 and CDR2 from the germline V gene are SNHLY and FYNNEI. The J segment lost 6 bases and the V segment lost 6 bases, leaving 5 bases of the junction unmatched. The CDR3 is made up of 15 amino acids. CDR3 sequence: CASRGLAGAADTQYF. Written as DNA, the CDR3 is TGTGCCAGCAGGGGACTAGCGGGGGCCGCGGATACGCAGTATTTT.

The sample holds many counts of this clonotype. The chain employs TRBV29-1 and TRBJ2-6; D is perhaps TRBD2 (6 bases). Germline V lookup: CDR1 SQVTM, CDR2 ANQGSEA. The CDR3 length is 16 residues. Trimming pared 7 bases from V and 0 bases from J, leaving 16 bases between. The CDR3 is CSAEEGPASGANVLTF. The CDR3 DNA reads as TGCAGCGCTGAGGAGGGGCCGGCCTCTGGGGCCAACGTCCTGACTTTC. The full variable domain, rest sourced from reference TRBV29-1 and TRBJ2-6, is SAVISQKPSRDICQRGTSLTIQCQVDSQVTMMFWYRQQPGQSLTLIATANQGSEATYESGFVIDKFPISRPNLTFSTLTVSNMSPEDSSIYLCSAEEGPASGANVLTFGAGSRLTVL.

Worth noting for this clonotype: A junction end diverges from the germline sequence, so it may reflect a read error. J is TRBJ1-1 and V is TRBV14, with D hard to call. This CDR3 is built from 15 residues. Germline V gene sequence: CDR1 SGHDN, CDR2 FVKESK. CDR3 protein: CASSQEMIQNTEAFF. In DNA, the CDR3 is TGCGCCAGCAGCCAAGAAATGATCCAGAACACTGAAGCTTTCTTT.

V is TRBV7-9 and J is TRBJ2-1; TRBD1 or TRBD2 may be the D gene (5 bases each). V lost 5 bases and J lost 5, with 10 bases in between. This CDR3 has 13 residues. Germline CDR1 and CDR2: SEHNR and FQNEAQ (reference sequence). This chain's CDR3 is CASSAGTHNEQFF. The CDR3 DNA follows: TGTGCCAGCAGCGCCGGGACCCACAATGAGCAGTTCTTC.

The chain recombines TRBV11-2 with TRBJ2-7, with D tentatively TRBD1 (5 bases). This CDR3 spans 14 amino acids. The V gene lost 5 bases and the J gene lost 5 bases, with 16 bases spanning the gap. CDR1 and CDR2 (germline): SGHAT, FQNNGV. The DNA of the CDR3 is TGTGCCAGCAGCCCGCATCAGGGTTCCCACGAGCAGTACTTC. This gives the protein CASSPHQGSHEQYF.

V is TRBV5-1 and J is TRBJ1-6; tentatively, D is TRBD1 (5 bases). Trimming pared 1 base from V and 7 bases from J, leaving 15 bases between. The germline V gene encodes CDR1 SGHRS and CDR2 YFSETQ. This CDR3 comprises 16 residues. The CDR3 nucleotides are TGCGCCAGCAGCTTGAGTTTGGGGGTGCGGAATTCACCCCTCCACTTT. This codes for CASSLSLGVRNSPLHF.

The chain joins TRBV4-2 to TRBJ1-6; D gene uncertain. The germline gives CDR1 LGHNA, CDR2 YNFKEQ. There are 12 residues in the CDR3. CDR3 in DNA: TGTGCAGCAGCGGGAGGGAATTCACCCCTCCACTTT. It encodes CAAAGGNSPLHF.

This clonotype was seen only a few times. The CDR3 nucleotides read TGTGCCAGCAGACTATCTAGCGGACCCTACGAGCAGTACTTC. This gives the protein CASRLSSGPYEQYF. The chain joins TRBV12-3 or TRBV12-4 to TRBJ2-7; 7 nucleotides match TRBD2. V lost 6 bases, J lost 2 bases, and 7 bases stayed unmatched. This CDR3 contains 14 residues.

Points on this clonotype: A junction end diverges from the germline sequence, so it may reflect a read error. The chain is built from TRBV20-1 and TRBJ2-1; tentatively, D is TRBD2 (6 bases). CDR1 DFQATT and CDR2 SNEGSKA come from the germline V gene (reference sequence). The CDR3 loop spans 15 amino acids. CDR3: CCASALGTSGNEQFF. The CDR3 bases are TGCTGTGCTAGCGCTTTGGGGACCTCGGGGAATGAGCAGTTCTTC.

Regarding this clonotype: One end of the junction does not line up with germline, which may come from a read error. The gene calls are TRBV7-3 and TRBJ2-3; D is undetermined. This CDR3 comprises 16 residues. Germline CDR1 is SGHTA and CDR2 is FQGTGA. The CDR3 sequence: CARSLKGRSALDTQYF. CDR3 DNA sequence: TGTGCCCGCAGCCTCAAAGGACGGTCCGCTTTGGATACGCAGTATTTT. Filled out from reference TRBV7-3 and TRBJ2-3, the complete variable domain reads GAGVSQTPSNKVTEKGKYVELRCDPISGHTALYWYRQSLGQGPEFLIYFQGTGAADDSGLPNDRFFAVRPEGSVSTLKIQRTERGDSAVYLCARSLKGRSALDTQYFGPGTRLTVL.

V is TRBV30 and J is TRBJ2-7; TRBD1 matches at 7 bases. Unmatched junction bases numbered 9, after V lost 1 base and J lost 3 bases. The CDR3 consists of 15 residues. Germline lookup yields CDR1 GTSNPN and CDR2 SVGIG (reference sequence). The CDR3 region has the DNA TGTGCCTGGAGTGAAAAAACAGGGGCGGACTACGAGCAGTACTTC. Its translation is CAWSEKTGADYEQYF.

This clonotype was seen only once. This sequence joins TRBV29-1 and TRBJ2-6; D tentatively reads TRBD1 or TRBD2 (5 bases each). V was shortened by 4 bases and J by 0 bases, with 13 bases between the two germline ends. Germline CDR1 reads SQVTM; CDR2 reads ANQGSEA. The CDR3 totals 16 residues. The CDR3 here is CSVGGTDSSGANVLTF. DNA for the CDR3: TGCAGCGTTGGGGGGACCGATAGCTCTGGGGCCAACGTCCTGACTTTC.